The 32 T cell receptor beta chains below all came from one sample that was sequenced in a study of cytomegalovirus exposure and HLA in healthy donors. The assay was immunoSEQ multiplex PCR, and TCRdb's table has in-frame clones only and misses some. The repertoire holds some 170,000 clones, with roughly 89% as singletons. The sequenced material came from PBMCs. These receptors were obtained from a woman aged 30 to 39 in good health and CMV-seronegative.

CDR3 sequence reads: CASSAGMPAGVLTF. CDR3 DNA: TGCGCCAGCAGCGCGGGGATGCCGGCGGGCGTCCTGACTTTC. The chain recombines TRBV5-1 with TRBJ2-6; D may be TRBD2 (6 bases). The CDR3 sequence is 14 residues long. Trimming took off 4 bases at V and 12 bases at J, with 17 bases between the two ends. Germline V CDR1 and CDR2: SGHRS, YFSETQ.

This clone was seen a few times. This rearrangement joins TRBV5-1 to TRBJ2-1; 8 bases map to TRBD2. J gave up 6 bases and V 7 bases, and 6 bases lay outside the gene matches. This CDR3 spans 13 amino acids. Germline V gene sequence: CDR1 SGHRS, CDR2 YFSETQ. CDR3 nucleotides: TGCGCCAGCGCCGGGACTAGAAGCAATGAGCAGTTCTTC. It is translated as CASAGTRSNEQFF.

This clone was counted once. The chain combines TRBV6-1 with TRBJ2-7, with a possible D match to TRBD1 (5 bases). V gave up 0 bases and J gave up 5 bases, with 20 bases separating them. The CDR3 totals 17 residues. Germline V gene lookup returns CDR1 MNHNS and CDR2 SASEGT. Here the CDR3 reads CASSEAPQGSLYDEQYF. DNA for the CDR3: TGTGCCAGCAGTGAAGCGCCTCAGGGAAGCCTCTACGACGAGCAGTACTTC.

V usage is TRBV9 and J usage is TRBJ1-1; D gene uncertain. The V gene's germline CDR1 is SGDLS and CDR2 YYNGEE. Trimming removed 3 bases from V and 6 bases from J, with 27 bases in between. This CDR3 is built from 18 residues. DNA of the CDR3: TGTGCCAGCAGCGGATCGGATCGGGGAGCCCCAGGCGGGGCTGAAGCTTTCTTT. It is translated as CASSGSDRGAPGGAEAFF.

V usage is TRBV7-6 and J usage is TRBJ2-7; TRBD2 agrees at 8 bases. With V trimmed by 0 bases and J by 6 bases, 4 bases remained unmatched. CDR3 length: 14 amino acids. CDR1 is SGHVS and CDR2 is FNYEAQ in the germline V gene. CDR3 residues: CASSLATAGGEQYF. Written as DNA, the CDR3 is TGTGCCAGCAGCTTAGCGACGGCGGGAGGCGAGCAGTACTTC.

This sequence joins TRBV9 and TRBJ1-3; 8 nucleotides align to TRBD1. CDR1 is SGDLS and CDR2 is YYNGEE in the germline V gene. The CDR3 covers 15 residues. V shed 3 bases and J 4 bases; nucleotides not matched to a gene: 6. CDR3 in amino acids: CASSAQQGGGNTIYF. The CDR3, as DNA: TGTGCCAGCAGCGCCCAACAGGGGGGCGGAAACACCATATATTTT.

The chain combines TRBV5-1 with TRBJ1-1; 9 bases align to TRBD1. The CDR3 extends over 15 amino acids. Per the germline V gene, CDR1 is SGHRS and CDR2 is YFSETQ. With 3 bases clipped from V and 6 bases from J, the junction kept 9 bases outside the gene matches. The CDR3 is CASSYAGQGKAEAFF. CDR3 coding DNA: TGCGCCAGCAGCTATGCGGGACAGGGCAAAGCTGAAGCTTTCTTT.

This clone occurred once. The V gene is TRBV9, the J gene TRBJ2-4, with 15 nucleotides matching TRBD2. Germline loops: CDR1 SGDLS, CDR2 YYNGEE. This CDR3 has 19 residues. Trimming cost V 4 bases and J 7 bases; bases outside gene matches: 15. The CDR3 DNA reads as TGTGCCAGCAGCATGGGACTAGCGGGGGGAGGTCTCTTTTCGAACATTCAGTACTTC. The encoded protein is CASSMGLAGGGLFSNIQYF.

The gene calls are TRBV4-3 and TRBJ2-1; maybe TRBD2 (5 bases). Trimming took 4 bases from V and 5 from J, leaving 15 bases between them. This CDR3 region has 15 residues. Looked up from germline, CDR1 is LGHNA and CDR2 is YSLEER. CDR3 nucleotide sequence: TGCGCCAGCAGCCGCCGGACTTCATCACACAATGAGCAGTTCTTC. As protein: CASSRRTSSHNEQFF.

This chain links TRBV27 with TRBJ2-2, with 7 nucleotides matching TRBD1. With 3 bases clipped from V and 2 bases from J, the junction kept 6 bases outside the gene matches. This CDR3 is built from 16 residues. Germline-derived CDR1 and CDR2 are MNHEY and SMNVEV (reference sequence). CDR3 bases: TGTGCCAGCAGTTTTCGAGGGGGCCAAAACACCGGGGAGCTGTTTTTT. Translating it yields CASSFRGGQNTGELFF.

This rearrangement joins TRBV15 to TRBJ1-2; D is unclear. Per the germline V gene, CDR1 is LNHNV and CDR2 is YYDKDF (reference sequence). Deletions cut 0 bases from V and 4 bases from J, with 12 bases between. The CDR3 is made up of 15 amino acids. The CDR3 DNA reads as TGTGCCACCAGCAGAGATCTTGGCGGGATCTATGGCTACACCTTC. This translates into CATSRDLGGIYGYTF.

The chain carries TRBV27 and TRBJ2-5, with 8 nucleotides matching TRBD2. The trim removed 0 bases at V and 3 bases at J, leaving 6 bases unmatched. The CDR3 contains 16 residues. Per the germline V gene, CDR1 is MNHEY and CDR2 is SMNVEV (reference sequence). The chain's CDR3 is CASSLSRGGLEETQYF. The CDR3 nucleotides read TGTGCCAGCAGTTTATCTCGGGGGGGCCTGGAAGAGACCCAGTACTTC.

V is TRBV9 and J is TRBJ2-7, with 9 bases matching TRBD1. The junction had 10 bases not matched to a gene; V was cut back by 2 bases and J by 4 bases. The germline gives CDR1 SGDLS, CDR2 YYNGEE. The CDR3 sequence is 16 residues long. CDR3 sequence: CASSVGTGRSKYEQYF. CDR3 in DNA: TGTGCCAGCAGCGTCGGGACAGGGAGGTCCAAGTACGAGCAGTACTTC.

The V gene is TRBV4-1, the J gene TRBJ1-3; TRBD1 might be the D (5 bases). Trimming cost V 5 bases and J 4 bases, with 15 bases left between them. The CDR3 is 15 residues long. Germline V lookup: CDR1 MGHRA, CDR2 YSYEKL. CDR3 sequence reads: CASSYGHLKGNTIYF. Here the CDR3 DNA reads TGCGCCAGCAGCTACGGACATTTAAAAGGAAACACCATATATTTT.

The CDR3 bases are TGTGCCAGCAGCCCATCGGCAGTCCCAGGCCAAGAGACCCAGTACTTC. Its translation: CASSPSAVPGQETQYF. The V call is TRBV11-2, the J call TRBJ2-5; D is ambiguous. The CDR3 has 16 amino acids. V lost 5 bases and J lost 1, with 17 bases in between. Germline CDR1 and CDR2: SGHAT and FQNNGV.

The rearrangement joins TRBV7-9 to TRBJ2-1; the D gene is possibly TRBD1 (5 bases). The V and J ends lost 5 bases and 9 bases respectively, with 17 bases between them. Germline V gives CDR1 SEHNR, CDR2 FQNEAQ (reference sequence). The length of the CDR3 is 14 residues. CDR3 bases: TGTGCCAGCAGCACAGGAGTTGCGGCAAGTGAGCAGTTCTTC. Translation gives CASSTGVAASEQFF.

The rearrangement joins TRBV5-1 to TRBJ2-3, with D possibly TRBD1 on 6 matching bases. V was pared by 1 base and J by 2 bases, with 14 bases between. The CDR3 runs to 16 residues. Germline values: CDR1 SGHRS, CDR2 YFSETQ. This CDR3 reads CASSLTGQLYTDTQYF. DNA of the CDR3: TGCGCCAGCAGCTTGACCGGACAGTTATACACAGATACGCAGTATTTT.

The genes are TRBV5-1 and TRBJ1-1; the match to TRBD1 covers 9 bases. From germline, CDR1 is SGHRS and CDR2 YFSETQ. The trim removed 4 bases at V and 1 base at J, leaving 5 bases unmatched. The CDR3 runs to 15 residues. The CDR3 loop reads CASSVPGQGNTEAFF. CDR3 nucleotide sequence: TGCGCCAGCAGCGTTCCGGGACAGGGGAACACTGAAGCTTTCTTT.

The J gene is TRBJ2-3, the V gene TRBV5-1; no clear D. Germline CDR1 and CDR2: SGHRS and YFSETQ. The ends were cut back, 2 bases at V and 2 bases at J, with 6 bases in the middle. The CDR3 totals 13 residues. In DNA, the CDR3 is TGCGCCAGCAGCTTACGACTCACAGATACGCAGTATTTT. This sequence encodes CASSLRLTDTQYF.

The CDR3 DNA reads TGTGCCAGCTCACCTAGACAGAATTCACCCCTCCACTTT. This gives the protein CASSPRQNSPLHF. The V gene is TRBV18, the J gene TRBJ1-6; D is possibly TRBD1 (5 bases). V was pared by 3 bases and J by 7 bases, with 7 bases between. The CDR3 sequence is 13 residues long. Germline CDR1 reads KGHSH; CDR2 reads LQKENI. The full variable domain, rest sourced from reference TRBV18 and TRBJ1-6, is NAGVMQNPRHLVRRRGQEARLRCSPMKGHSHVYWYRQLPEEGLKFMVYLQKENIIDESGMPKERFSAEFPKEGPSILRIQQVVRGDSAAYFCASSPRQNSPLHFGNGTRLTVT.

The CDR3 sequence is CSVMGDTGELFF. The CDR3 DNA reads as TGCAGCGTTATGGGAGACACCGGGGAGCTGTTTTTT. This sequence joins TRBV29-1 and TRBJ2-2, with D maybe TRBD2 (5 bases). Trimming took 5 bases from V and 3 from J, leaving 7 bases between them. Germline loops: CDR1 SQVTM, CDR2 ANQGSEA. There are 12 residues in the CDR3.

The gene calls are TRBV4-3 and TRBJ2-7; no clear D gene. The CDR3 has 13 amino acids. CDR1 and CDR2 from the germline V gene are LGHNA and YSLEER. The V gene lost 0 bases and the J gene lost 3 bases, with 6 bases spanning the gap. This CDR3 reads CASSQDSRYEQYF. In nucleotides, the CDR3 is TGCGCCAGCAGCCAAGATTCGCGCTACGAGCAGTACTTC.

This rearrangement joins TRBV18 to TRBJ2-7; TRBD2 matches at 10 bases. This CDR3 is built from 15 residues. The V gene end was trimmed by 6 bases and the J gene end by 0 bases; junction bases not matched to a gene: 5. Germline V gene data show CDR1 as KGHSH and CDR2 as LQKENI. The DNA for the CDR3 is TGTGCCAGCTCGCCCCTAGCGGGGGACTCCTACGAGCAGTACTTC. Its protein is CASSPLAGDSYEQYF.

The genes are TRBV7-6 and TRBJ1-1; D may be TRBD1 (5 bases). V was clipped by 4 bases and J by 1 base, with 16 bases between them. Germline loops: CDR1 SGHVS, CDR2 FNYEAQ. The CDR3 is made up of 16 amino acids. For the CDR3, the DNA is TGTGCCAGCAGCTCAGGGTCTTACTTACCGAACACTGAAGCTTTCTTT. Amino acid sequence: CASSSGSYLPNTEAFF.

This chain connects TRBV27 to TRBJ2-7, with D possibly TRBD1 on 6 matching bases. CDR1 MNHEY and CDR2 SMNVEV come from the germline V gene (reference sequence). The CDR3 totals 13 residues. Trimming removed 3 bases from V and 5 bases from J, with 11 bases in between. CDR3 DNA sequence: TGTGCCAGCAGTTTGCAGGGGCTGGACGAGCAGTACTTC. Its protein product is CASSLQGLDEQYF.

The CDR3 region has the DNA TGTGCCAGCAGCGTAGTGCCCCGGGATGAGCAGTTCTTC. Protein product: CASSVVPRDEQFF. This sequence joins TRBV9 and TRBJ2-1; D is undetermined. The CDR3 covers 13 residues. The germline gives CDR1 SGDLS, CDR2 YYNGEE. V was clipped by 0 bases and J by 8 bases, with 9 bases between them.

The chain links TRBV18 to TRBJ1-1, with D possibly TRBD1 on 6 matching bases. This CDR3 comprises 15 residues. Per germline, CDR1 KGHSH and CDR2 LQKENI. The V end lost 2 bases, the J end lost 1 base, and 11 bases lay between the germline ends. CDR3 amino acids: CASSPTGNRNTEAFF. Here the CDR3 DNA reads TGTGCCAGCTCACCAACAGGGAATCGGAACACTGAAGCTTTCTTT.

The CDR3 DNA is TGTGCCAGCAGAAAGACAGGGGTTTTATATGGCTACACCTTC. It translates to CASRKTGVLYGYTF. The chain is built from TRBV25-1 and TRBJ1-2; 8 bases are a match to TRBD1. This CDR3 region has 14 residues. The V gene's germline CDR1 is MGHDK and CDR2 SYGVNS. The ends lost 6 bases at V and 5 bases at J; junction bases unmatched: 8.

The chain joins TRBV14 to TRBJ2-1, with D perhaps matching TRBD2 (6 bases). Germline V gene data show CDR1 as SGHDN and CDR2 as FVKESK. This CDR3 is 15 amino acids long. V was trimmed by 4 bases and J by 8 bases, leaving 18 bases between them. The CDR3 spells CASSLGLTPRDEQFF. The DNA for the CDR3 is TGTGCCAGCAGCCTGGGACTTACGCCTCGCGATGAGCAGTTCTTC.

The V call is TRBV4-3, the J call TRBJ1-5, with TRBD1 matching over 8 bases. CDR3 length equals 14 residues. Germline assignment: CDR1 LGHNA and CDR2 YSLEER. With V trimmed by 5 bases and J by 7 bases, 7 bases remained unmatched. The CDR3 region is CASSSDRGWQPQHF. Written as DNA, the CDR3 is TGCGCCAGCAGCAGTGACAGGGGCTGGCAGCCCCAGCATTTT.

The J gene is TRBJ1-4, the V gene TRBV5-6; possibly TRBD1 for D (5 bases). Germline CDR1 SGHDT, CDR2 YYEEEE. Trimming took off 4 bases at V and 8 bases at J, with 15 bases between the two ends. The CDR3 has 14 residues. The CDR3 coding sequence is TGTGCCAGCAGCCGCGGGGGGTTCTTGGAAAAACTGTTTTTT. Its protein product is CASSRGGFLEKLFF. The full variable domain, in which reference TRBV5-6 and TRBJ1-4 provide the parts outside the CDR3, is DAGVTQSPTHLIKTRGQQVTLRCSPKSGHDTVSWYQQALGQGPQFIFQYYEEEERQRGNFPDRFSGHQFPNYSSELNVNALLLGDSALYLCASSRGGFLEKLFFGSGTQLSVL.

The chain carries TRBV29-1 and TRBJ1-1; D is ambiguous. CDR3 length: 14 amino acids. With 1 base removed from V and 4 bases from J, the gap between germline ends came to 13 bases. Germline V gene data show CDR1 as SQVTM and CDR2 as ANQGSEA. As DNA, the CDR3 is TGCAGCGTTGAAGGACAACCTTTGGCCACTGAAGCTTTCTTT. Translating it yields CSVEGQPLATEAFF.